This TCR beta chain was sequenced for a study of neurological immune-mediated disorders. Germline CDR1 reads SQVTM; CDR2 reads ANQGSEA. The CDR3 spans 15 residues. The J segment lost 2 bases and the V segment lost 4 bases, leaving 5 bases of the junction unmatched. TCRdb processed the 5' RACE reads anew with MiXCR; each CDR3 protein has one entry. The repertoire holds about 95,000 distinct CDR3 sequences, about 3.8% seen once, with around 5.5% in the top ten. In this sample, this clonotype turned up many times. Source material was 2 million unsorted PBMCs, stored at -80 °C in RNAlater. Sequenced input: PBMCs. This clonotype was obtained from a woman aged 18 to 35 with multiple sclerosis. The rearrangement joins TRBV29-1 to TRBJ2-2, with TRBD2 matching 9 bases. CDR3 amino acids: CSVVLRGGNTGELFF. CDR3 DNA: TGCAGCGTTGTTTTGCGGGGGGGCAACACCGGGGAGCTGTTTTTT.